This T cell receptor beta chain appears in the sequencing data of a study of T cells in Graves' hyperthyroidism and ophthalmopathy. V was pared by 3 bases and J by 0 bases, with 6 bases between. Germline CDR1 is LNHDA and CDR2 is SQIVND (reference sequence). CDR3 length equals 14 residues. This clonotype has at least ten counts. No antigen is known for it. Among the patients, aged 18 to 65, hyperthyroidism was newly diagnosed and had lasted under 2 months. The study, taken as a whole, reports: Blood also showed most of the thyroid clonotypes that were expanded above 0.001.

RNA transcripts were the template for amplifying TCR beta CDR3 regions. The TCR CDR3 first-round RT-PCR relied on the HTBI primer set. TCRdb re-derived calls from the multiplex PCR reads in MiXCR, one entry per CDR3 protein. The sample records roughly 710,000 distinct CDR3 sequences, 35% being singletons. The sequence was collected from a woman aged 40-49 years with Graves' hyperthyroidism. The chain combines TRBV19 with TRBJ1-3; the D is unclear. The source material was blood. CDR3 DNA: TGTGCCAGTAGTATTGCTCTCTCTGGAAACACCATATATTTT. This codes for CASSIALSGNTIYF. The full variable domain, with the rest looked up from reference TRBV19 and TRBJ1-3, is DGGITQSPKYLFRKEGQNVTLSCEQNLNHDAMYWYRQDPGQGLRLIYYSQIVNDFQKGDIAEGYSVSREKKESFPLTVTSAQKNPTAFYLCASSIALSGNTIYFGEGSWLTVV.